The T cell receptor (beta chain) described here comes from a study of T cells after yellow fever vaccination. Study results and caveats: Though it reached lower strength, the secondary response hit its peak faster, day 5 versus 15. One caveat is that FACS-sorted repertoires could contain abundant clonotypes contaminating from the bulk population. Booster sampling recovered most clones from primary vaccination (approximately 97% CD4, around 88% CD8).

From the 5' RACE reads, TCRdb called clonotypes with MiXCR, one entry per CDR3 protein. The table lists about 240,000 distinct CDR3 sequences, 6.9% of them singletons. Regarding this clonotype: Antigen specificity is unknown.

V lost 2 bases to trimming and J lost 2 bases; unmatched junction nucleotides: 9. The germline V gene encodes CDR1 KGHSH and CDR2 LQKENI. The CDR3 contains 18 residues. The clonotype originates from a young man who received the YFV17D yellow fever vaccine. This chain connects TRBV18 to TRBJ2-6, with TRBD1 matching 7 bases. The sequences come from CD4+ T cells sorted from PBMCs, collected 15 days after the yellow fever booster vaccination. The CDR3 nucleotides are TGTGCCAGCTCACCAATCCCCGGGACAGTAACTGGGGCCAACGTCCTGACTTTC. Translating gives CASSPIPGTVTGANVLTF. Variable domain in full (rest from reference TRBV18 and TRBJ2-6): NAGVMQNPRHLVRRRGQEARLRCSPMKGHSHVYWYRQLPEEGLKFMVYLQKENIIDESGMPKERFSAEFPKEGPSILRIQQVVRGDSAAYFCASSPIPGTVTGANVLTFGAGSRLTVL.